A selection of T cell receptor beta chains follows, all from one sample in a study of identical twins. TCRdb re-analysed the 5' RACE reads in MiXCR, keeping a single row per CDR3 protein. The sample yields fewer than 650,000 distinct CDR3 sequences, around 7.4% seen once. This sample also belongs to another study, concerning yellow fever vaccine responses in identical twins.

Sequenced material: PBMCs. These receptors were taken from a woman under 30 in good health. Both conserved end residues are part of each CDR3. The D gene is left open where the match is weak. The listing skips clone size in some rows; elsewhere it reads once, few, many or a size class.

D gene: .
J gene: TRBJ1-4
V gene: TRBV20-1
clone size: many
CDR3 protein: CSATDSLEGKLFF
CDR3 DNA: TGCAGTGCCACAGACAGCCTCGAGGGAAAACTGTTTTTT

D gene: .
J gene: TRBJ2-6
V gene: TRBV6-1
clone size: few
CDR3 protein: CASSRISSGANVLTF
CDR3 DNA: TGTGCCAGCAGTCGAATAAGCTCTGGGGCCAACGTCCTGACTTTC

D gene: TRBD2
J gene: TRBJ2-5
V gene: TRBV7-8
clone size: few
CDR3 protein: CASSLAAGTTQETQYF
CDR3 DNA: TGTGCCAGCAGCTTAGCGGCCGGGACTACTCAAGAGACCCAGTACTTC

D gene: TRBD2
J gene: TRBJ2-5
V gene: TRBV20-1
clone size: many
CDR3 protein: CSATSGDWGVQYF
CDR3 DNA: TGCAGTGCTACGAGCGGGGACTGGGGGGTCCAGTACTTC

D gene: TRBD2
J gene: TRBJ2-1
V gene: TRBV11-2
clone size: .
CDR3 protein: CASTRLAGGKLGGNEQFF
CDR3 DNA: TGTGCCAGCACCCGACTAGCGGGAGGTAAACTCGGGGGGAATGAGCAGTTCTTC

D gene: .
J gene: TRBJ2-1
V gene: TRBV3-1
clone size: many
CDR3 protein: CASSQEMGVIGDEQFF
CDR3 DNA: TGTGCCAGCAGCCAAGAAATGGGGGTGATTGGGGATGAGCAGTTCTTC

D gene: .
J gene: TRBJ2-1
V gene: TRBV11-3
clone size: .
CDR3 protein: CASSFDTGRYNEQFF
CDR3 DNA: TGTGCCAGCAGCTTCGATACAGGGCGCTACAATGAGCAGTTCTTC

D gene: TRBD2
J gene: TRBJ2-5
V gene: TRBV5-6
clone size: .
CDR3 protein: CASSLGIAGAGETQYF
CDR3 DNA: TGTGCCAGCAGCTTGGGGATAGCGGGGGCTGGGGAGACCCAGTACTTC

D gene: TRBD2
J gene: TRBJ2-1
V gene: TRBV20-1
clone size: few
CDR3 protein: CSANSGTRVYNEQFF
CDR3 DNA: TGCAGTGCTAACTCCGGGACTAGGGTTTACAATGAGCAGTTCTTC

D gene: TRBD1
J gene: TRBJ2-7
V gene: TRBV12-3/TRBV12-4
clone size: few
CDR3 protein: CASSLTGGVQYF
CDR3 DNA: TGTGCCAGCAGTTTGACAGGGGGCGTGCAGTACTTC

D gene: .
J gene: TRBJ2-1
V gene: TRBV20-1
clone size: many
CDR3 protein: CRLQVSSYNEQFF
CDR3 DNA: TGCAGACTCCAGGTTAGCTCCTACAATGAGCAGTTCTTC

D gene: .
J gene: TRBJ2-1
V gene: TRBV5-1
clone size: .
CDR3 protein: CASSFGGALLANEQFF
CDR3 DNA: TGCGCCAGCAGCTTTGGGGGGGCCTTACTAGCGAATGAGCAGTTCTTC

D gene: .
J gene: TRBJ2-5
V gene: TRBV27
clone size: .
CDR3 protein: CASSPRDMGGETQYF
CDR3 DNA: TGTGCCAGCAGTCCGCGGGACATGGGGGGTGAGACCCAGTACTTC

D gene: .
J gene: TRBJ2-1
V gene: TRBV15
clone size: many
CDR3 protein: CATSSSGGSYNEQFF
CDR3 DNA: TGTGCCACCAGCAGTAGCGGCGGCAGCTACAATGAGCAGTTCTTC

D gene: .
J gene: TRBJ1-4
V gene: TRBV5-1
clone size: many
CDR3 protein: CASSMDREKLFF
CDR3 DNA: TGCGCCAGCAGCATGGACCGAGAAAAACTGTTTTTT

D gene: TRBD1
J gene: TRBJ1-2
V gene: TRBV3-1
clone size: .
CDR3 protein: CASSQVRDSPGGYTF
CDR3 DNA: TGTGCCAGCAGCCAAGTAAGGGACAGCCCGGGGGGCTACACCTTC

D gene: TRBD2
J gene: TRBJ2-3
V gene: TRBV3-1
clone size: .
CDR3 protein: CASSRTPSGGVTDTQYF
CDR3 DNA: TGTGCCAGCAGCCGTACCCCTAGCGGGGGGGTAACAGATACGCAGTATTTT

D gene: .
J gene: TRBJ2-2
V gene: TRBV5-6
clone size: few
CDR3 protein: CASSYLGLANTGELFF
CDR3 DNA: TGTGCCAGCAGTTACCTGGGACTCGCGAACACCGGGGAGCTGTTTTTT

D gene: TRBD2
J gene: TRBJ2-3
V gene: TRBV20-1
clone size: few
CDR3 protein: CSVFKALAGGASTDTQYF
CDR3 DNA: TGCAGCGTTTTCAAGGCGCTAGCGGGGGGCGCTAGCACAGATACGCAGTATTTT

D gene: .
J gene: TRBJ1-2
V gene: TRBV29-1
clone size: many
CDR3 protein: CSVEDIEAGRRYGYTF
CDR3 DNA: TGCAGCGTTGAAGATATTGAGGCAGGTCGGCGCTATGGCTACACCTTC

D gene: .
J gene: TRBJ2-3
V gene: TRBV12-3/TRBV12-4
clone size: many
CDR3 protein: CASSLSSGTDTQYF
CDR3 DNA: TGTGCCAGCAGTTTATCTAGCGGCACAGATACGCAGTATTTT

D gene: .
J gene: TRBJ2-1
V gene: TRBV5-1
clone size: many
CDR3 protein: CASSLAEGPIYNEQFF
CDR3 DNA: TGCGCCAGCAGCTTGGCCGAAGGCCCAATCTACAATGAGCAGTTCTTC

D gene: .
J gene: TRBJ2-2
V gene: TRBV12-3/TRBV12-4
clone size: few
CDR3 protein: CASTRTRAGELFF
CDR3 DNA: TGTGCCAGCACCCGGACAAGGGCCGGGGAGCTGTTTTTT